The rows below give T cell receptor beta chains drawn from one sample of a study of T cells after yellow fever vaccination. TCRdb reprocessed the 5' RACE reads with MiXCR, giving one entry per CDR3 protein. There are 500,000 to 650,000 distinct CDR3 sequences in the sample; over 9% occur only once, and about 15% lies in the top ten. Specimen: PBMCs, collected on the day of the yellow fever booster vaccination. These receptors originate from a man aged 25-40 years who received the YFV17D yellow fever vaccine. Each CDR3 is given with its conserved first and last residue. D genes are given only for firm matches. Expanded clones are given a class, and other clones once, few, many or no size at all.

clone_size j_call v_call d_call cdr3_aa cdr3_nt
- TRBJ2-2 TRBV20-1 - CCARGGQSDGTGELFF TGCTGTGCTAGAGGAGGACAGAGCGACGGCACCGGGGAGCTGTTTTTT
- TRBJ1-1 TRBV20-1 - CSPGGAFF TGCAGTCCCGGCGGAGCTTTCTTT
few TRBJ2-7 TRBV7-9 - CASSRTTMGEQYF TGTGCCAGCAGCCGTACCACCATGGGGGAGCAGTACTTC
many TRBJ2-7 TRBV12-3/TRBV12-4 TRBD2 CASSLARLAGGAHEQYF TGTGCCAGCAGTTTAGCGCGTCTAGCGGGAGGGGCCCACGAGCAGTACTTC
few TRBJ2-5 TRBV21-1 - CASSKVPRGQETQYF TGTGCCAGCAGCAAAGTGCCAAGGGGACAAGAGACCCAGTACTTC
many TRBJ1-5 TRBV7-9 - CASSFSLGQPQHF TGTGCCAGCAGCTTTTCCCTGGGGCAGCCCCAGCATTTT
- TRBJ2-5 TRBV10-3 TRBD2 CAISAGLAGKETQYF TGTGCCATCAGTGCTGGACTAGCGGGGAAAGAGACCCAGTACTTC
- TRBJ2-1 TRBV20-1 - CSAKYTFNEQFF TGCAGTGCAAAGTATACTTTCAATGAGCAGTTCTTC
- TRBJ2-7 TRBV30 - CAWCRPLRGYEQYF TGTGCCTGGTGTCGGCCCCTGAGGGGGTACGAGCAGTACTTC
- TRBJ2-7 TRBV13 - CASSYPGGGSEQYF TGTGCCAGCAGCTACCCAGGGGGCGGGAGCGAGCAGTACTTC
many TRBJ2-7 TRBV4-2 - CASSRTDYEQYF TGTGCCAGCTCACGGACAGACTACGAGCAGTACTTC
few TRBJ2-7 TRBV7-2 - CASSPPGEREQYF TGTGCCAGCAGCCCCCCGGGGGAGCGCGAGCAGTACTTC
few TRBJ2-7 TRBV6-1 - CASSDPGHQSSYEQYF TGTGCCAGCAGCGATCCGGGACATCAGAGCTCCTACGAGCAGTACTTC
few TRBJ2-3 TRBV5-1 - CASSLETGLSTDTQYF TGCGCCAGCAGCTTGGAGACAGGCCTAAGCACAGATACGCAGTATTTT
few TRBJ2-3 TRBV4-2 - CASSQDGKITDTQYF TGTGCCAGCAGCCAAGATGGAAAGATCACAGATACGCAGTATTTT
- TRBJ2-5 TRBV5-4 TRBD2 CASSLGGLAEETQYF TGTGCCAGCAGCTTGGGCGGGCTAGCGGAAGAGACCCAGTACTTC
- TRBJ1-2 TRBV5-1 - CASSGSPNYGYTF TGCGCCAGCAGCGGTAGCCCTAACTATGGCTACACCTTC
many TRBJ2-7 TRBV29-1 - CSVEGAGGSYEQYF TGCAGCGTTGAAGGGGCCGGGGGCTCCTACGAGCAGTACTTC
few TRBJ2-1 TRBV20-1 TRBD2 CSARGSGRDFYNNEQFF TGCAGTGCCCGCGGTAGCGGGAGGGACTTTTACAACAATGAGCAGTTCTTC
- TRBJ2-7 TRBV3-1 TRBD2 CANSQERTGGGSYEQYF TGTGCCAACAGCCAAGAGAGGACGGGAGGGGGCTCCTACGAGCAGTACTTC
- TRBJ1-1 TRBV6-5 - CASSYSAYPIVTEAFF TGTGCCAGCAGTTACTCAGCATACCCCATCGTCACTGAAGCTTTCTTT
- TRBJ2-7 TRBV28 - CASRPGRDYEQYF TGTGCCAGCAGGCCTGGGCGGGACTACGAGCAGTACTTC
few TRBJ1-2 TRBV7-9 - CASSPSFIYGYTF TGTGCCAGCAGCCCCAGCTTTATCTATGGCTACACCTTC
- TRBJ2-3 TRBV6-4 TRBD2 CASSSGLAGGGDTQYF TGTGCCAGCAGCTCGGGACTAGCGGGAGGCGGGGATACGCAGTATTTT
- TRBJ1-1 TRBV10-3 - CAISGGTEAFF TGTGCCATCAGTGGAGGGACTGAAGCTTTCTTT
- TRBJ2-3 TRBV7-2 TRBD2 CASSLAGGPITDTQYF TGTGCCAGCAGCTTAGCGGGAGGGCCTATCACAGATACGCAGTATTTT
few TRBJ2-3 TRBV20-1 - CSAHPSGTDTQYF TGCAGTGCTCATCCTAGCGGCACAGATACGCAGTATTTT
few TRBJ2-7 TRBV28 TRBD1 CASSSMDRAIEQYF TGTGCCAGCAGTTCGATGGACAGGGCCATCGAGCAGTACTTC
- TRBJ2-1 TRBV15 TRBD2 CATSRGSGLAASDEQFF TGTGCCACCAGCAGAGGATCGGGACTAGCGGCTAGCGATGAGCAGTTCTTC
- TRBJ1-5 TRBV12-3/TRBV12-4 - CASRRQDNNQPQHF TGTGCCAGCAGGCGACAGGACAACAATCAGCCCCAGCATTTT
few TRBJ2-7 TRBV6-5 - CASSYGGTTYEQYF TGTGCCAGCAGTTACGGCGGGACAACCTACGAGCAGTACTTC
- TRBJ2-1 TRBV15 - CATSRDLSASYNEQFF TGTGCCACCAGCAGAGATCTTAGCGCCTCCTACAATGAGCAGTTCTTC
few TRBJ2-7 TRBV13 TRBD2 CASSKLSSGPYEQYF TGTGCCAGCAGCAAACTCTCTAGCGGCCCCTACGAGCAGTACTTC
few TRBJ2-4 TRBV7-9 TRBD1 CASSLGTGVKNIQYF TGTGCCAGCAGCTTAGGCACAGGGGTCAAAAACATTCAGTACTTC
- TRBJ2-3 TRBV7-9 - CASSPDPGATQYF TGTGCCAGCAGCCCTGACCCGGGAGCAACGCAGTATTTT
- TRBJ2-3 TRBV29-1 TRBD1 CSGRQGGSTDTQYF TGCAGCGGGCGACAGGGGGGGAGCACAGATACGCAGTATTTT
few TRBJ2-2 TRBV19 - CASSIPGGPGELFF TGTGCCAGTAGTATCCCCGGGGGCCCCGGGGAGCTGTTTTTT
- TRBJ1-2 TRBV6-5 TRBD1 CASSRRGRGYTF TGTGCCAGCAGCCGGAGGGGGCGCGGCTACACCTTC
many TRBJ2-3 TRBV29-1 TRBD2 CSVGPGGGDTQYF TGCAGCGTTGGCCCTGGGGGGGGGGATACGCAGTATTTT
few TRBJ2-2 TRBV6-5 TRBD1 CASSYSLGTGGELFF TGTGCCAGCAGTTACTCCCTGGGGACAGGCGGGGAGCTGTTTTTT
- TRBJ2-7 TRBV18 - CASSPPLRSYEQYF TGTGCCAGCTCACCACCGCTTCGGTCCTACGAGCAGTACTTC
many TRBJ2-5 TRBV5-1 TRBD2 CASSRGSGETQYF TGCGCCAGCAGCCGCGGGAGTGGCGAGACCCAGTACTTC
- TRBJ2-3 TRBV7-6 TRBD2 CASSLVGLALADTQYF TGTGCCAGCAGCTTAGTAGGACTAGCGCTGGCAGATACGCAGTATTTT
- TRBJ2-3 TRBV20-1 TRBD2 CSARDHQATSGRPEPTDTQYF TGCAGTGCTAGAGATCACCAAGCGACTAGCGGGAGGCCAGAGCCCACAGATACGCAGTATTTT
few TRBJ2-1 TRBV5-4 TRBD1 CASSTQGVDHNEQFF TGTGCCAGCAGCACTCAGGGGGTTGACCACAATGAGCAGTTCTTC
- TRBJ2-3 TRBV27 TRBD1 CASTRDRGRDTQYF TGTGCCAGCACCAGGGACAGGGGGAGGGATACGCAGTATTTT
few TRBJ2-1 TRBV20-1 TRBD2 CSARTSNSYNEQFF TGCAGTGCAAGGACTAGCAACTCCTACAATGAGCAGTTCTTC
few TRBJ2-5 TRBV21-1 - CASNRWGRETQYF TGTGCCAGCAACCGCTGGGGTCGAGAGACCCAGTACTTC
- TRBJ2-7 TRBV9 - CASSVAEGQREQYF TGTGCCAGCAGCGTAGCGGAAGGACAACGGGAGCAGTACTTC
- TRBJ2-5 TRBV28 - CASSAPGTQKETQYF TGTGCCAGCAGCGCCCCCGGGACCCAAAAAGAGACCCAGTACTTC
- TRBJ1-2 TRBV5-6 TRBD1 CASSTRTGVYGYTF TGTGCCAGCAGCACAAGGACAGGGGTCTATGGCTACACCTTC
- TRBJ2-7 TRBV3-1 - CASSQVPAEQYF TGTGCCAGCAGCCAAGTCCCCGCGGAGCAGTACTTC
few TRBJ2-5 TRBV18 - CASSPPSGASRQETQYF TGTGCCAGCTCACCACCCTCCGGGGCATCGAGACAAGAGACCCAGTACTTC
few TRBJ2-5 TRBV15 TRBD1 CATSKEAQGGETQYF TGTGCCACCAGCAAAGAGGCACAGGGGGGAGAGACCCAGTACTTC
few TRBJ2-7 TRBV7-2 - CASSLGSNPSYEQYF TGTGCCAGCAGCTTGGGTAGCAACCCCTCCTACGAGCAGTACTTC
- TRBJ2-3 TRBV12-3/TRBV12-4 - CASSNHYGGDTQYF TGTGCCAGCAGTAATCATTATGGGGGGGATACGCAGTATTTT
few TRBJ2-7 TRBV6-5 TRBD1 CASSYSVGGVEQYF TGTGCCAGCAGTTACTCGGTAGGGGGCGTCGAGCAGTACTTC
- TRBJ2-1 TRBV7-2 TRBD2 CASTLAAYNEQFF TGTGCCAGCACTCTAGCGGCCTACAATGAGCAGTTCTTC
- TRBJ2-3 TRBV20-1 - CSALKFADTQYF TGCAGTGCCCTTAAGTTTGCTGATACGCAGTATTTT
- TRBJ2-3 TRBV9 TRBD1 CASKGASTDTQYF TGTGCCAGCAAGGGGGCTAGCACAGATACGCAGTATTTT